This TCR beta chain was sequenced during a study of blood T cell repertoires in COVID-19. Across the study: Donors in the United States, Italy and Spain gave samples during acute or convalescent COVID-19. T cells, B-cell-depleted T cells, or PBMCs provided the cDNA or gDNA that served as material.

In the authors' workflow: Nucleated cell counts were estimated from reference gene primer amplification. The protocol was immunoSEQ multiplex PCR, while the TCRdb copy is restricted to in-frame clones and leaves out a portion. V, J and clone size are taken as reported in that table, and D and trimming were inferred from the DNA itself. The profile shows about 220,000 clones, approximately 85% of them singletons. While infection was still active, Seattle patients were enrolled and then followed longitudinally. The germline V gene encodes CDR1 SGHTA and CDR2 FQGNSA. The V and J ends lost 8 bases and 5 bases, in that order; junction bases with no gene match: 8. CDR3 length equals 14 residues.

This rearrangement joins TRBV7-2 to TRBJ1-1; 10 bases line up with TRBD1. The source material was peripheral blood. This TCR derives from a woman in her 70s with COVID-19, enrolled during active disease. The CDR3 reads CASARTGGGTEAFF. As DNA, the CDR3 is TGTGCCAGCGCCCGGACAGGGGGGGGTACTGAAGCTTTCTTT.